A single sample is the source of the 25 T cell receptor beta chains below, sequenced in a study of Graves' ophthalmopathy and Graves' hyperthyroidism. Transcripts of RNA were the source for amplifying TCR beta CDR3 regions. First-round RT-PCR with HTBI primers preceded a second-round multiplex PCR. TCRdb recomputed calls from the multiplex PCR reads with MiXCR, one row per CDR3 protein. The table lists around 660,000 distinct CDR3 sequences, roughly two fifths of them singletons. Input material: peripheral blood. The receptors stem from an adult man with Graves' ophthalmopathy.

This clonotype was picked up many times. The chain couples TRBV9 to TRBJ1-2, with no clear D. Germline loops: CDR1 SGDLS, CDR2 YYNGEE. This CDR3 is 13 amino acids long. V dropped 3 bases and J dropped 6 bases, with 12 bases sitting between them. The DNA of the CDR3 is TGTGCCAGCAGCGGGTCCAGAAGCCATGGCTACACCTTC. This codes for CASSGSRSHGYTF.

The chain couples TRBV15 to TRBJ1-2; D unresolved. The CDR3 runs 16 residues. From germline, CDR1 is LNHNV and CDR2 YYDKDF (reference sequence). V shed 3 bases and J shed 3 bases, with 17 bases lying between them. CDR3 residues: CATSSPGMKGYYGYTF. As DNA, the CDR3 is TGTGCCACCAGCAGTCCCGGTATGAAAGGCTACTATGGCTACACCTTC.

The CDR3 protein is CASSRGSDTQYF. The CDR3 DNA sequence: TGTGCCAGCAGTCGAGGGTCAGATACGCAGTATTTT. V gene TRBV25-1 combines with J gene TRBJ2-3, with D perhaps TRBD2 (5 bases). V lost 5 bases and J 4 bases, leaving 7 bases between the germline ends. CDR1 is MGHDK and CDR2 is SYGVNS in the germline V gene. The CDR3 loop spans 12 amino acids.

This chain connects TRBV30 to TRBJ2-2, with D possibly TRBD1 on 6 matching bases. Germline V gives CDR1 GTSNPN, CDR2 SVGIG (reference sequence). There are 11 residues in the CDR3. Trimming removed 5 bases at V and 7 bases at J, with 8 bases between. CDR3: CAWDRSGELFF. The CDR3 nucleotides read TGTGCCTGGGACAGGAGCGGGGAGCTGTTTTTT.

CDR3 sequence: CASSLERSGAHSGNTIYF. The CDR3 nucleotides read TGTGCCAGCAGCTTAGAACGCTCAGGGGCCCACTCTGGAAACACCATATATTTT. This chain uses TRBV7-6 with TRBJ1-3; D may be TRBD1 (6 bases). Trimming pared 1 base from V and 0 bases from J, leaving 16 bases between. The CDR3 runs 18 residues. Germline CDR1 SGHVS, CDR2 FNYEAQ.

This clonotype has a handful of counts. The chain links TRBV24-1 to TRBJ2-3; D is perhaps TRBD1 (6 bases). Germline CDR1 and CDR2: KGHDR and SFDVKD. V lost 3 bases to trimming and J lost 0 bases, with 12 bases between them. The CDR3 consists of 16 residues. The CDR3 bases are TGTGCCACCAGTGATCCCTCCGGGACAAGCACAGATACGCAGTATTTT. Encoded protein: CATSDPSGTSTDTQYF.

This clonotype has at least ten counts. One junction end disagrees with the germline gene, perhaps due to a read error. The gene calls are TRBV5-4 and TRBJ2-5, with D perhaps being TRBD1 or TRBD2 (5 bases each). Germline lookup yields CDR1 SGHNT and CDR2 YYREEE (reference sequence). This CDR3 contains 14 residues. This CDR3 is CASSMGTAQEIQYF. CDR3 DNA: TGTGCCAGCAGCATGGGGACCGCCCAGGAGATCCAGTACTTC.

On this clonotype: The junction shows a germline mismatch at one end, possibly a read error. The chain couples TRBV7-2 to TRBJ2-5; 10 bases match TRBD2. This CDR3 is built from 16 residues. Germline-derived CDR1 and CDR2 are SGHTA and FQGNSA. For the CDR3, the DNA is TGTGCCGGCAGCTTAGTTGGTACTAGCGGGACCTCGGCCCAGTACTTC. Amino acid sequence: CAGSLVGTSGTSAQYF.

The chain couples TRBV29-1 to TRBJ1-1; D might be TRBD1 (5 bases). The CDR3 contains 13 residues. V gave up 6 bases and J gave up 1 base, with 12 bases separating them. The germline V gene has CDR1 SQVTM and CDR2 ANQGSEA. As DNA, the CDR3 is TGCAGCGTCATGGGACCGTGGAACACTGAAGCTTTCTTT. It codes for CSVMGPWNTEAFF.

DNA of the CDR3: TGTGCCACCAGTGTCGGGGAAAACTATGGCTACACTGAAGCTTTCTTT. It encodes CATSVGENYGYTEAFF. The chain employs TRBV24-1 and TRBJ1-1; D not certain. The V end was cut by 5 bases, the J end by 3 bases, with 18 bases between. The CDR3 consists of 16 residues. The germline V gene encodes CDR1 KGHDR and CDR2 SFDVKD.

The chain recombines TRBV12-3 or TRBV12-4 with TRBJ1-1; D is undetermined. V lost 5 bases and J 9 bases, leaving 19 bases between the germline ends. CDR3 length: 14 amino acids. The CDR3 DNA sequence: TGTGCCAGCAGTCGCGGGCGCAGGTTACTTAAAGCTTTCTTT. Its protein is CASSRGRRLLKAFF.

This clonotype was seen many times. The CDR3 is CASSIVDEKLFF. CDR3 in DNA: TGTGCCAGTAGTATTGTTGATGAAAAACTGTTTTTT. This chain links TRBV19 with TRBJ1-4; the D is unclear. The CDR3 spans 12 residues. Germline V gene sequence: CDR1 LNHDA, CDR2 SQIVND (reference sequence). Trimming took off 3 bases at V and 6 bases at J, with 5 bases between the two ends.

This clonotype was picked up many times. The rearrangement links TRBV12-3 or TRBV12-4 to TRBJ1-1; possibly TRBD1 for D (6 bases). V was shortened by 6 bases and J by 8 bases, with 13 bases between the two germline ends. CDR3 length equals 12 residues. The DNA for the CDR3 is TGTGCCAGCAGGAGGGGGGACGGGGAAGCTTTCTTT. This codes for CASRRGDGEAFF.

This clonotype was counted many times. V is TRBV4-3 and J is TRBJ1-5; D perhaps matches TRBD1 (5 bases). CDR3 size: 14 residues. The V end lost 0 bases, the J end lost 7 bases, and 10 bases lay between the germline ends. The V gene's germline CDR1 is LGHNA and CDR2 YSLEER. The CDR3 DNA is TGCGCCAGCAGCCAAGATCCAGGGCAGCAGCCCCAGCATTTT. Residues: CASSQDPGQQPQHF.

The rearrangement joins TRBV29-1 to TRBJ1-3; D is undetermined. V lost 7 bases, J lost 4 bases, and 8 bases lay in between. CDR3 size: 11 residues. Germline V gives CDR1 SQVTM, CDR2 ANQGSEA. The chain's CDR3 is CSAGPGNTIYF. The CDR3 DNA is TGCAGCGCTGGGCCCGGAAACACCATATATTTT.

This clonotype was picked up many times. The chain uses TRBV5-1 and TRBJ2-7; 7 bases are shared with TRBD1. With 2 bases clipped from V and 6 bases from J, the junction kept 8 bases outside the gene matches. CDR1 and CDR2 from the germline V gene are SGHRS and YFSETQ. The CDR3 totals 14 residues. CDR3 DNA sequence: TGCGCCAGCAGCTTCGCCCAGGGGGTTAGCGAGCAGTACTTC. As protein: CASSFAQGVSEQYF.

The V and J genes are TRBV19 and TRBJ1-2; D unclear. The CDR3 extends over 15 amino acids. The germline V and J ends were trimmed by 10 bases and 4 bases, with 22 bases remaining between them. Germline V gene sequence: CDR1 LNHDA, CDR2 SQIVND (reference sequence). The CDR3 DNA is TGTGCCACCAGACCGGGGAGAGATACTTTCTATGGCTACACCTTC. It specifies CATRPGRDTFYGYTF.

In its sample, this clonotype was seen many times. The J gene is TRBJ2-5, the V gene TRBV14, with 10 bases identical to TRBD1. Losses at the gene ends were 4 bases for V and 6 bases for J; bases not matched to a gene: 14. CDR3 length: 17 residues. Germline assignment: CDR1 SGHDN and CDR2 FVKESK. The CDR3 coding sequence is TGTGCCAGCAGCCCTGCCCGGGACAGGGGTTTTGGGAAGACCCAGTACTTC. It yields the protein CASSPARDRGFGKTQYF. The variable domain in full, completed from reference TRBV14 and TRBJ2-5, reads EAGVTQFPSHSVIEKGQTVTLRCDPISGHDNLYWYRRVMGKEIKFLLHFVKESKQDESGMPNNRFLAERTGGTYSTLKVQPAELEDSGVYFCASSPARDRGFGKTQYFGPGTRLLVL.

This clonotype showed up many times. J is TRBJ2-5 and V is TRBV10-3, with 8 bases matching TRBD2. V gave up 0 bases and J gave up 5 bases; unmatched junction bases: 5. There are 15 residues in the CDR3. In germline, CDR1 is ENHRY, CDR2 SYGVKD. CDR3 sequence reads: CAISESPSGSETQYF. The CDR3 DNA reads as TGTGCCATCAGTGAGTCGCCGAGCGGGAGCGAGACCCAGTACTTC.

The chain combines TRBV7-3 with TRBJ2-2; 10 nucleotides agree with TRBD2. The germline V gene encodes CDR1 SGHTA and CDR2 FQGTGA. The V segment lost 1 base and the J segment 6 bases; nucleotides outside the gene matches: 11. The length of the CDR3 is 18 residues. CDR3 protein: CASSLRSASGSSSGELFF. The DNA of the CDR3 is TGTGCCAGCAGCTTAAGATCCGCTAGCGGGAGCTCGTCCGGGGAGCTGTTTTTT.

This chain uses TRBV25-1 with TRBJ1-6, with TRBD1 matching over 8 bases. The CDR3 has 14 residues. Trimming cost V 8 bases and J 9 bases; bases outside gene matches: 9. Germline V lookup: CDR1 MGHDK, CDR2 SYGVNS. In DNA form, the CDR3 reads TGTGCCAGCTTGGCTCCCAGGGGGCTTTCACCCCTCCACTTT. It translates to CASLAPRGLSPLHF.

The V and J genes are TRBV29-1 and TRBJ2-7, with 7 bases aligning to TRBD1. The J call is uncertain, as TRBJ2-5 better fits the DNA end. The CDR3 spans 13 residues. Germline CDR1 is SQVTM and CDR2 is ANQGSEA. The CDR3 here is CSSYSDRQETQYF. The CDR3 DNA sequence: TGCAGCAGTTACTCGGACAGGCAAGAGACCCAGTACTTC.

The CDR3 loop reads CASSLNAGTSNEQYF. The CDR3 region has the DNA TGTGCCAGCAGCTTAAACGCCGGGACTAGCAACGAGCAGTACTTC. The chain links TRBV7-2 to TRBJ2-7; TRBD2 matches at 9 bases. CDR3 length: 15 residues. V gave up 2 bases and J gave up 5 bases; unmatched junction bases: 7. Germline V CDR1 and CDR2: SGHTA, FQGNSA.

This clonotype was observed many times. The chain couples TRBV19 to TRBJ2-5, with a possible D match to TRBD1 (5 bases). Germline V gene lookup returns CDR1 LNHDA and CDR2 SQIVND (reference sequence). The CDR3 is 14 amino acids. The germline V and J ends were trimmed by 5 bases and 5 bases, with 15 bases remaining between them. Written as DNA, the CDR3 is TGTGCCAGTAGTCGAGGCAGGGAAGGCGAGACCCAGTACTTC. It specifies CASSRGREGETQYF.

This clonotype showed up many times. This chain connects TRBV12-3 or TRBV12-4 to TRBJ1-6; no definite D call. V lost 3 bases to trimming and J lost 7 bases, with 13 bases between them. CDR3 size: 15 residues. CDR3 loop: CASSLQARTNSPLHF. The DNA for the CDR3 is TGTGCCAGCAGTTTGCAGGCCAGAACGAATTCACCCCTCCACTTT.